This is a list of T cell receptor beta chains from one sample in a study of T cells after yellow fever vaccination. TCRdb reanalysed the 5' RACE reads using MiXCR and keeps one entry per CDR3 protein. The sample holds around 100,000 distinct CDR3 sequences, approximately 5.5% seen once. The input for sequencing was CD8+ T cells sorted from PBMCs, taken 10 days after the yellow fever booster vaccination. The receptor set was obtained from a man aged 18 to 35 who received the YFV17D yellow fever vaccine. Both conserved end residues are part of each CDR3. A D gene is named only where the DNA matches it firmly. Part of the rows lack a size; the others show once, few, many or a class for expanded clones.

many	.	TRBV5-6	TRBJ2-7	CASSSAGGGYEQYF	TGTGCCAGCAGCTCCGCGGGCGGAGGCTACGAGCAGTACTTC
many	.	TRBV5-1	TRBJ2-1	CASSQGSLSQFF	TGCGCCAGCAGCCAAGGATCCCTATCCCAGTTCTTC
.	TRBD1	TRBV12-3/TRBV12-4	TRBJ1-2	CASSLAGTGPYGYTF	TGTGCCAGCAGTTTAGCCGGGACAGGGCCCTATGGCTACACCTTC
.	TRBD1	TRBV18	TRBJ2-1	CASSRGQGDFNEQFF	TGTGCCAGCTCACGGGGACAGGGGGATTTCAATGAGCAGTTCTTC
many	.	TRBV5-1	TRBJ1-1	CASRFGTRDPWEQCLF	TGCGCCAGCAGATTTGGGACACGGGACCCCTGGGAGCAGTGCCTCTTT
many	TRBD2	TRBV10-3	TRBJ2-3	CAISVALAEDTQYF	TGTGCCATCAGTGTGGCGCTAGCGGAAGATACGCAGTATTTT
few	TRBD2	TRBV5-5	TRBJ2-5	CASSFSTGTSTETQYF	TGTGCCAGCAGCTTTTCCACCGGGACTAGCACAGAGACCCAGTACTTC
.	.	TRBV12-3/TRBV12-4	TRBJ2-1	CASSPRWGAYNEQFF	TGTGCCAGCAGTCCCCGGTGGGGGGCCTACAATGAGCAGTTCTTC
.	.	TRBV20-1	TRBJ2-5	CSARDLISQETQYF	TGCAGTGCTAGAGATCTCATCTCCCAAGAGACCCAGTACTTC
.	TRBD1	TRBV2	TRBJ1-3	CASSWTGDSGNTIYF	TGTGCCAGCAGCTGGACAGGGGACTCTGGAAACACCATATATTTT
few	.	TRBV12-3/TRBV12-4	TRBJ1-2	CASSFRGGYGYTF	TGTGCCAGCAGTTTCAGGGGTGGCTATGGCTACACCTTC
.	TRBD2	TRBV4-1	TRBJ2-5	CASSQVSLAGGETQYF	TGCGCCAGCAGCCAAGTCTCCCTAGCGGGGGGAGAGACCCAGTACTTC
many	.	TRBV7-6	TRBJ2-7	CASSPDRSNKQYF	TGTGCCAGCAGCCCAGACAGGTCCAACAAGCAGTACTTC
many	TRBD2	TRBV4-2	TRBJ2-5	CASSQVAGETQYF	TGTGCCAGCAGCCAAGTAGCGGGAGAGACCCAGTACTTC
few	TRBD2	TRBV4-1	TRBJ2-7	CASSQDLPGGSYEQYF	TGCGCCAGCAGCCAAGACCTCCCGGGGGGCTCCTACGAGCAGTACTTC
many	.	TRBV5-1	TRBJ1-1	CASSFRGSNTEAFF	TGCGCCAGCAGCTTCCGGGGTTCGAACACTGAAGCTTTCTTT
many	TRBD1	TRBV28	TRBJ2-5	CASSSRDREYETQYF	TGTGCCAGCAGTTCCCGGGACAGGGAATACGAGACCCAGTACTTC
.	.	TRBV9	TRBJ2-3	CASSVVRGYTDTQYF	TGTGCCAGCAGCGTAGTTCGCGGGTACACAGATACGCAGTATTTT
few	.	TRBV6-2/TRBV6-3	TRBJ2-5	CASSYSTAGGKVETQYF	TGTGCCAGCAGTTACTCGACGGCCGGGGGAAAGGTTGAGACCCAGTACTTC
many	.	TRBV29-1	TRBJ1-2	CSVSRPNYGYTF	TGCAGCGTTTCCAGGCCTAACTATGGCTACACCTTC
many	.	TRBV15	TRBJ2-5	CATSLTNRPQETQYF	TGTGCCACCAGCCTTACCAACCGTCCTCAAGAGACCCAGTACTTC
.	.	TRBV5-1	TRBJ1-2	CASSWAGLDGYTF	TGCGCCAGCAGCTGGGCAGGACTGGACGGCTACACCTTC
many	TRBD2	TRBV29-1	TRBJ2-3	CSVGTGTSGGASDTQYF	TGCAGCGTTGGGACCGGGACTAGCGGGGGGGCCTCGGATACGCAGTATTTT
few	.	TRBV6-5	TRBJ2-3	CASSRLVRTDTQYF	TGTGCCAGCAGTAGACTAGTTCGCACAGATACGCAGTATTTT
few	.	TRBV11-3	TRBJ1-1	CASSFRGGTEAFF	TGTGCCAGCAGCTTTAGGGGCGGCACTGAAGCTTTCTTT
few	.	TRBV16	TRBJ1-3	CASTRTVGNTIYF	TGTGCCAGCACCCGGACGGTCGGAAACACCATATATTTT
.	.	TRBV20-1	TRBJ1-3	CSAPEDSANTIYF	TGCAGTGCCCCGGAGGACTCAGCGAACACCATATATTTT
few	TRBD1	TRBV5-4	TRBJ1-6	CASSPGQTVNSPLHF	TGTGCCAGCAGCCCGGGACAGACCGTTAATTCACCCCTCCACTTT
many	.	TRBV4-2	TRBJ2-1	CASSQVGNEQFF	TGTGCCAGCAGCCAAGTAGGCAATGAGCAGTTCTTC
.	.	TRBV20-1	TRBJ1-2	CSARDPAISVSYTF	TGCAGTGCTAGAGATCCGGCTATATCCGTCAGCTACACCTTC
few	.	TRBV4-3	TRBJ2-3	CASSHYTGESTDTQYF	TGCGCCAGCAGCCATTATACAGGAGAGAGCACAGATACGCAGTATTTT
few	.	TRBV6-5	TRBJ2-2	CASTGGQFTGELFF	TGTGCCAGCACCGGTGGGCAGTTTACCGGGGAGCTGTTTTTT
few	.	TRBV7-2	TRBJ2-1	CASSFPRADEQFF	TGTGCCAGCAGCTTCCCCCGGGCGGATGAGCAGTTCTTC
few	TRBD1	TRBV6-1	TRBJ2-1	CASSVRTGGVDEQFF	TGTGCCAGCAGTGTACGGACAGGGGGCGTGGATGAGCAGTTCTTC
few	.	TRBV5-1	TRBJ2-7	CASSVGGVREQYF	TGCGCCAGCAGCGTGGGGGGCGTAAGGGAGCAGTACTTC
.	.	TRBV20-1	TRBJ2-1	CSALALSSYNEQFF	TGCAGTGCCCTGGCGCTGAGCTCCTACAATGAGCAGTTCTTC
.	.	TRBV4-3	TRBJ1-6	CASSQERGWNSPLHF	TGCGCCAGCAGCCAAGAGCGGGGGTGGAATTCACCCCTCCACTTT
few	.	TRBV12-3/TRBV12-4	TRBJ2-1	CASSLALTEGANEQFF	TGTGCCAGCAGTTTAGCGCTGACCGAGGGAGCTAATGAGCAGTTCTTC
few	.	TRBV24-1	TRBJ1-6	CATSSPREEGRDSNSPLHF	TGTGCCACCAGCTCCCCGAGGGAGGAAGGTCGGGACTCGAATTCACCCCTCCACTTT
.	.	TRBV12-3/TRBV12-4	TRBJ1-4	CASSLETEKLFF	TGTGCCAGCAGTTTAGAGACTGAAAAACTGTTTTTT
few	.	TRBV20-1	TRBJ1-6	CSAKGTGRSYNSPLHF	TGCAGTGCGAAAGGCACAGGGAGGTCCTATAATTCACCCCTCCACTTT
.	.	TRBV5-1	TRBJ2-5	CASSPQGRVQETQYF	TGCGCCAGCAGCCCGCAAGGTCGGGTCCAAGAGACCCAGTACTTC
many	.	TRBV4-3	TRBJ2-6	CASSQPLMSGANVLTF	TGCGCCAGCAGCCAACCTCTTATGTCTGGGGCCAACGTCCTGACTTTC
few	.	TRBV7-2	TRBJ2-2	CASSILVPGELFF	TGTGCCAGCAGCATTCTAGTTCCCGGGGAGCTGTTTTTT
many	.	TRBV6-2/TRBV6-3	TRBJ2-7	CASSASYEQYF	TGTGCCAGCAGTGCTTCCTACGAGCAGTACTTC
.	TRBD1	TRBV27	TRBJ1-1	CASGQGLGTEAFF	TGTGCCAGCGGACAGGGGTTAGGCACTGAAGCTTTCTTT
.	.	TRBV20-1	TRBJ1-3	CSARDPQGNTIYF	TGCAGTGCTAGAGATCCTCAAGGAAACACCATATATTTT
.	TRBD1	TRBV5-4	TRBJ2-3	CASTLGQSTDTQYF	TGTGCCAGCACCCTGGGACAGAGCACAGATACGCAGTATTTT
many	.	TRBV15	TRBJ2-2	CATSRVRLTGELFF	TGTGCCACCAGCAGAGTCCGGCTCACCGGGGAGCTGTTTTTT
few	.	TRBV10-2	TRBJ2-7	CASGTGSSYEQYF	TGCGCCAGCGGGACCGGTAGCTCCTACGAGCAGTACTTC
few	TRBD1	TRBV12-3/TRBV12-4	TRBJ1-5	CASSYTGVSNQPQHF	TGTGCCAGCAGCTACACAGGGGTCAGCAATCAGCCCCAGCATTTT
.	.	TRBV7-9	TRBJ2-3	CASSFLSATDTQYF	TGTGCCAGCAGCTTCCTTTCCGCCACAGATACGCAGTATTTT
few	.	TRBV19	TRBJ1-5	CASAIWGQPQHF	TGTGCCAGTGCTATCTGGGGTCAGCCCCAGCATTTT
.	TRBD1	TRBV12-3/TRBV12-4	TRBJ2-3	CASKRDRPSTDTQYF	TGTGCCAGCAAGAGGGACAGGCCCAGCACAGATACGCAGTATTTT
few	.	TRBV7-2	TRBJ1-5	CASTRRGMAGNQPQHF	TGTGCCAGCACCCGCCGGGGGATGGCAGGCAATCAGCCCCAGCATTTT
many	TRBD1	TRBV25-1	TRBJ2-2	CASSGTGDTGELFF	TGTGCCAGCAGTGGGACAGGGGACACCGGGGAGCTGTTTTTT
many	.	TRBV10-2	TRBJ2-1	CASSDGLRSRLSSYNEQFF	TGCGCCAGCAGTGATGGTTTGAGGAGCAGGTTAAGTTCCTACAATGAGCAGTTCTTC
few	.	TRBV20-1	TRBJ2-1	CSAGMRSSYNEQFF	TGCAGTGCTGGTATGAGAAGCTCCTACAATGAGCAGTTCTTC
.	.	TRBV12-3/TRBV12-4	TRBJ1-1	CASSFFRTEAFF	TGTGCCAGCAGTTTCTTTAGAACTGAAGCTTTCTTT